This entry is about one TCR beta chain. Its specific antigen is unknown. No base-level quality is on record; no much larger clone is a single base apart. Its CDR3 holds 13 amino acids, cysteine through phenylalanine. Only the CDR3 DNA stays, 39 bases, in frame from base 1. V loses 1 base, J loses 5 bases, and the germline ends lie 6 bases apart. The immunoSEQ Assay was used to sequence TCRbeta CDR3 regions. After extraction, genomic DNA underwent amplification by bias-controlled multiplex PCR, followed by high-throughput sequencing. The study's own analysis went as follows. To quantify the absolute abundance of every unique TCRbeta CDR3 region, sequences were collapsed and filtered. T cell fraction was estimated by normalizing TCRbeta template counts to usable DNA, which was measured by amplifying reference genes present in all nucleated cells. Repertoire TCRs were annotated as SARS-CoV-2-specific by exact matching of V gene, CDR3 amino acid sequence and J gene to a known reactive TCR set. The reference SARS-CoV-2 TCR set was derived from MIRA and filtered for enrichment in COVID-19-positive ImmuneCODE repertoires, a step that removed public or cross-reactive TCRs. Using the MIRA antigens, annotated TCRs were further analysed by specific ORF or by position within an ORF. Breadth was defined as the number of annotated unique rearrangements divided by the total number of unique productive rearrangements, and depth was defined as the summed frequency of the annotated unique rearrangements. TCR breadth was compared between groups using two-sided Wilcoxon rank-sum tests. This immuneACCESS table, as held by TCRdb, lists in-frame sequences with V and J called but not all clones. Of the missing ones, under half trace to an unresolved V gene in checked studies; the others have no known cause. V, J and clone size reflect that table, while D and trimming were determined from the DNA. This sample comprises around 250,000 clones, 70% to 90% of them detected only once. Just under 3% of the sample is in the top ten clones.

The data originate from a study of Ad26.COV2.S vaccination and SARS-CoV-2 variants listed by TCRdb under 2021. For the wider study: Donors in the vaccine arm were drawn from COV1001, a phase I-IIa trial of Ad26.COV2.S in healthy adults that was multicentre, randomized, double-blind and placebo-controlled. Ad26.COV2.S was administered intramuscularly at a dose of 5x10^10 or 1x10^11 viral particles, either as one shot or as two shots given 56 days apart. TCRbeta repertoire sequencing served as the tool for gauging how specific and how broad the SARS-CoV-2-reactive T cell receptors were following Ad26.COV2.S vaccination. A total of around 32 samples were included in the TCR-sequenced set, comprising around 19 Ad26.COV2.S vaccine recipients, 5 placebo recipients and 8 SARS-CoV-2 convalescent individuals. Trial participants were randomized into five groups of five: low-dose or high-dose Ad26.COV2.S given once or twice, or placebo on both occasions. Throughout the experiments and outcome assessment, investigators stayed blinded to trial group allocation. What the work shows at the level of the full study, not this receptor alone: Substantial breadth of spike-specific CD8+ and CD4+ T cell responses was reported after vaccination. The authors noted that total T cell responses may have been underestimated by the TCR breadth and depth analyses. Compared with placebo recipients, Ad26.COV2.S recipients showed higher spike-specific TCR breadth (P = 0.0014). The study was not powered to compare responses between vaccine doses or regimens. Vaccine and placebo recipients had similar non-spike TCR breadth, a finding consistent with the vaccine containing only spike.

The sample's treatment or condition, from its label and the paper: about 20 received Ad26.COV2.S at low or high dose, single or two shots; several received placebo; per-sample allocation not given. Repertoires of vaccine and placebo recipients were sequenced from samples collected on day 63 after the first injection. In Cohort 1b, 25 adults aged 18-55 years were enrolled at a single site in Boston, USA, between 29 July and 7 August 2020. Ad26.COV2.S was a replication-incompetent adenovirus type 26 vector expressing a prefusion-stabilized SARS-CoV-2 spike protein from the original Wuhan strain. This specimen was peripheral blood, taken in a trial of Ad26.COV2.S vaccine versus placebo. The chain links TRBV12-3 or TRBV12-4 with TRBJ1-5, with an unclear D gene assignment. The sequence was collected from a person between 18 and 60 years old who received the Ad26.COV2.S COVID-19 vaccine or a placebo. The DNA sequence is TGTGCCAGCAGTTTAGGCAGTTATCAGCCCCAGCATTTT. Its protein is CASSLGSYQPQHF.